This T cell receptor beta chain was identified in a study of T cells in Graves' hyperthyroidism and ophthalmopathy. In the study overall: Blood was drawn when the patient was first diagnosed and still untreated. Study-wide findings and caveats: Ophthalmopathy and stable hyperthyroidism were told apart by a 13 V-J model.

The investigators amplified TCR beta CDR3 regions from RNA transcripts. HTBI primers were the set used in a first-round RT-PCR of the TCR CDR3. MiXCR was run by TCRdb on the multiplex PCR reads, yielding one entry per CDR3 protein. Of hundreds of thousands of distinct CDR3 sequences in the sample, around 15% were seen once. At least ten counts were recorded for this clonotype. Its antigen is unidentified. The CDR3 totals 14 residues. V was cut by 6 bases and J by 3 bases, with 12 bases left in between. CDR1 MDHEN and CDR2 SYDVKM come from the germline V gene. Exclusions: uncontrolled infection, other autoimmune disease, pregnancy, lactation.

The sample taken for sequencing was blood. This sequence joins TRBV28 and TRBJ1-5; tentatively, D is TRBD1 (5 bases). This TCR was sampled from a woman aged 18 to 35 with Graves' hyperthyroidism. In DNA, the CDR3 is TGTGCCAGCAGCTTCCGGGACTTCAATCAGCCCCAGCATTTT. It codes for CASSFRDFNQPQHF.